Reported below is one TCR beta chain. Its antigen is still unknown. The protocol was immunoSEQ multiplex PCR, while the TCRdb copy is restricted to in-frame clones and leaves out a portion. There are roughly 95,000 clones in the sample; 92% occur only once, and roughly 3.1% lies in the top ten. The sample comes from a study of T cell responses to AZD1222 COVID-19 vaccine. Study-level findings and limits: Donors skewed white British and female; clonal diversity was possibly underestimated. Nearly half of spike-specific TCRs reportedly target unmutated variant regions. Increases in Spike-specific TCR breadth and depth were seen after two AZD1222 doses.

The specimen comprised peripheral blood, sampled 28 days after the second AZD1222 dose. The receptor's source is an adult who received the AZD1222 COVID-19 vaccine.

The CDR3 coding sequence is TGTGCCAGCAGTTACTGGGGGGCGGTTAGCAATCAGCCCCAGCATTTT. Translation: CASSYWGAVSNQPQHF. The chain couples TRBV6-2 or TRBV6-3 to TRBJ1-5, with D perhaps TRBD1 (6 bases). The germline V gene has CDR1 MNHEY and CDR2 SVGEGT. The CDR3 consists of 16 residues. V was clipped by 1 base and J by 0 bases, with 10 bases between them.